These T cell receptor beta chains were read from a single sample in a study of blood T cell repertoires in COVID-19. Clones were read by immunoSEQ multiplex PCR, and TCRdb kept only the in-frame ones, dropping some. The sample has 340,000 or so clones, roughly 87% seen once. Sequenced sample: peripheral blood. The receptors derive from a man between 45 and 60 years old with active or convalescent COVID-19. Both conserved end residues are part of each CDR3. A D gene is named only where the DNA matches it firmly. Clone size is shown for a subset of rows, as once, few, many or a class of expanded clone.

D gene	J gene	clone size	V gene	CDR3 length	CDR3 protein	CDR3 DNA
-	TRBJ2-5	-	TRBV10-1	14	CASSAGAFQETQYF	TGCGCCAGCAGCGCGGGGGCTTTCCAAGAGACCCAGTACTTC
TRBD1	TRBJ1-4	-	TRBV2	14	CATADRTGEEKLFF	TGTGCCACCGCGGACCGGACAGGGGAGGAAAAACTGTTTTTT
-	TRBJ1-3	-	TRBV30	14	CAWRAPEFGNTIYF	TGTGCCTGGAGGGCCCCGGAGTTCGGAAACACCATATATTTT
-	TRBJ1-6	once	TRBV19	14	CASSEGGLGSPLHF	TGTGCCAGTAGTGAGGGAGGCCTTGGATCACCCCTCCACTTT
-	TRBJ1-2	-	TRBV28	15	CASSLWGTLNYGYTF	TGTGCCAGCAGTTTATGGGGGACACTAAACTATGGCTACACCTTC
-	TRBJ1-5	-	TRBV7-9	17	CASSLATREGSHQPQHF	TGTGCCAGCAGCTTAGCGACCAGGGAGGGAAGCCATCAGCCCCAGCATTTT
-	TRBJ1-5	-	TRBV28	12	CASSLTNQPQHF	TGTGCCAGCAGTTTGACTAATCAGCCCCAGCATTTT
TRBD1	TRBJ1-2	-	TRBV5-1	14	CASSLGNRGNGYTF	TGCGCCAGCAGCTTAGGGAACAGGGGGAATGGCTACACCTTC
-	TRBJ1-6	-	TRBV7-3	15	CASSLGRNINSPLHF	TGTGCCAGCAGCTTAGGCAGGAATATTAATTCACCCCTCCACTTT
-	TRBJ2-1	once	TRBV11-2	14	CASSFSGVNNEQFF	TGTGCCAGCAGCTTTAGCGGAGTAAACAATGAGCAGTTCTTC
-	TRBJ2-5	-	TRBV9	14	CASSTTGILGAQYF	TGTGCCAGCAGTACTACAGGGATCCTCGGGGCCCAGTACTTC
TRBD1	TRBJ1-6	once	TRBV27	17	CASSSRTGKEPHSPLHF	TGTGCCAGCAGTTCCCGGACAGGGAAGGAGCCTCATTCACCCCTCCACTTT